Presented here are 22 T cell receptor beta chains from one specimen sequenced in a study of early stage breast cancer tumors. Profiled with immunoSEQ multiplex PCR; TCRdb holds only in-frame clones, not every one. The table shows about 50,000 clones, with about 74% occurring only once. Sequenced: blood. Source of these receptors: a person aged 30 to 39 with breast cancer.

This clone was seen once. V usage is TRBV7-2 and J usage is TRBJ2-4, with D perhaps matching TRBD1 or TRBD2 (5 bases each). Trimming cost V 2 bases and J 6 bases, with 17 bases left between them. Germline V gives CDR1 SGHTA, CDR2 FQGNSA. The CDR3 covers 16 residues. CDR3 bases: TGTGCCAGCAGCTTAAGAGGCCAGGGAGTGACAAACATTCAGTACTTC. It codes for CASSLRGQGVTNIQYF.

This chain connects TRBV5-1 to TRBJ1-1; the D is unclear. The length of the CDR3 is 17 residues. Trimming shortened V by 2 bases and J by 4 bases, and 21 bases separated the two germline ends. In germline, CDR1 is SGHRS, CDR2 YFSETQ. CDR3 loop: CASSFSPRTEAGTEAFF. The CDR3 nucleotides read TGCGCCAGCAGCTTCTCACCTAGGACGGAAGCAGGCACTGAAGCTTTCTTT.

This clone has just one count. This chain joins TRBV10-3 and TRBJ2-1; TRBD1 matches 11 bases. The junction had 8 bases not matched to a gene; V was cut back by 4 bases and J by 9 bases. The germline V gene has CDR1 ENHRY and CDR2 SYGVKD. This CDR3 has 15 residues. CDR3 coding DNA: TGTGCCATCAGTGGGTCGGGACAGGGGGAAAGTGAGCAGTTCTTC. This encodes CAISGSGQGESEQFF.

J is TRBJ1-5 and V is TRBV2; unclear D gene. CDR1 is SNHLY, CDR2 FYNNEI, per germline. The germline V and J ends were trimmed by 3 bases and 6 bases, with 9 bases remaining between them. This CDR3 is 13 amino acids long. In DNA form, the CDR3 reads TGTGCCAGCAGTGATAACCGGCCTCAGCCCCAGCATTTT. This sequence encodes CASSDNRPQPQHF. Based on the CDR3 plus reference TRBV2 and TRBJ1-5, the full variable domain is EPEVTQTPSHQVTQMGQEVILRCVPISNHLYFYWYRQILGQKVEFLVSFYNNEISEKSEIFDDQFSVERPDGSNFTLKIRSTKLEDSAMYFCASSDNRPQPQHFGDGTRLSIL.

J is TRBJ2-1 and V is TRBV7-9; D may be TRBD2 (6 bases). V was shortened by 8 bases and J by 0 bases, with 8 bases between the two germline ends. Germline CDR1 reads SEHNR; CDR2 reads FQNEAQ (reference sequence). This CDR3 has 13 amino acids. As DNA, the CDR3 is TGTGCCAGCGGGCGGGGCTCCTACAATGAGCAGTTCTTC. It encodes CASGRGSYNEQFF.

The chain joins TRBV5-1 to TRBJ2-7; 13 nucleotides line up with TRBD2. The CDR3 runs 18 residues. The germline V gene has CDR1 SGHRS and CDR2 YFSETQ. V lost 4 bases to trimming and J lost 0 bases; unmatched junction nucleotides: 10. The CDR3 region has the DNA TGCGCCAGCAGCAATGGACTAGCGGGAGTGGCTGGCTCCTACGAGCAGTACTTC. It yields the protein CASSNGLAGVAGSYEQYF. Filled out from reference TRBV5-1 and TRBJ2-7, the complete variable domain reads KAGVTQTPRYLIKTRGQQVTLSCSPISGHRSVSWYQQTPGQGLQFLFEYFSETQRNKGNFPGRFSGRQFSNSRSEMNVSTLELGDSALYLCASSNGLAGVAGSYEQYFGPGTRLTVT.

V is TRBV5-8 and J is TRBJ2-7; D is unresolved. The length of the CDR3 is 9 residues. With 3 bases removed from V and 5 bases from J, the gap between germline ends came to 0 bases. CDR1 is SGHTS, CDR2 YDEGEE, per germline. The CDR3 loop reads CASSYEQYF. The DNA of the CDR3 is TGTGCCAGCAGCTACGAGCAGTACTTC.

The chain employs TRBV2 and TRBJ2-1, with 11 bases that match TRBD2. Germline V gives CDR1 SNHLY, CDR2 FYNNEI. The CDR3 is 14 amino acids. Trimming removed 6 bases from V and 7 bases from J; junction bases left unmatched: 5. This chain's CDR3 is CASRIAGGLNEQFF. CDR3 nucleotides: TGTGCCAGCAGGATAGCGGGAGGGCTGAATGAGCAGTTCTTC.

The V call is TRBV5-1, the J call TRBJ2-1; TRBD2 matches at 7 bases. V was clipped by 4 bases and J by 4 bases; unmatched bases: 8. CDR1 is SGHRS, CDR2 YFSETQ, per germline. The CDR3 extends over 15 amino acids. CDR3 coding DNA: TGCGCCAGCAGCATTGGCGGGAGTGGGTACAATGAGCAGTTCTTC. It specifies CASSIGGSGYNEQFF.

J is TRBJ2-7 and V is TRBV29-1, with TRBD2 matching over 8 bases. Germline lookup yields CDR1 SQVTM and CDR2 ANQGSEA. The V segment lost 6 bases and the J segment 3 bases; nucleotides outside the gene matches: 10. CDR3 length: 14 residues. The CDR3 here is CSVARTSGDYEQYF. CDR3 coding DNA: TGCAGCGTCGCCCGCACTAGCGGTGACTACGAGCAGTACTTC.

This clone rates as medium-sized (0.01 to 0.1%). The chain links TRBV4-2 to TRBJ2-3; D perhaps matches TRBD1 (5 bases). This CDR3 contains 14 residues. The germline V gene encodes CDR1 LGHNA and CDR2 YNFKEQ. Trimming cost V 4 bases and J 4 bases, with 12 bases left between them. The CDR3 loop reads CASSLRDSADTQYF. For the CDR3, the DNA is TGTGCCAGCAGCCTCAGGGATTCGGCAGATACGCAGTATTTT.

V gene TRBV27 combines with J gene TRBJ2-1; D is perhaps TRBD1 (5 bases). Germline loops: CDR1 MNHEY, CDR2 SMNVEV (reference sequence). V lost 5 bases to trimming and J lost 0 bases, with 11 bases between them. This CDR3 is 15 amino acids long. CDR3 sequence reads: CASSAYRSSYNEQFF. The CDR3 nucleotides are TGTGCCAGCAGTGCCTACAGGAGCTCCTACAATGAGCAGTTCTTC.

The chain recombines TRBV7-2 with TRBJ2-3; TRBD2 matches at 11 bases. This CDR3 is 15 amino acids long. Germline values: CDR1 SGHTA, CDR2 FQGNSA. The trim removed 5 bases at V and 3 bases at J, leaving 4 bases unmatched. CDR3: CASSPTSGSTDTQYF. The CDR3 nucleotides are TGTGCCAGCAGCCCTACTAGCGGGAGTACAGATACGCAGTATTTT.

CDR3: CSASLGTGGTEAFF. The CDR3, as DNA: TGCAGCGCTTCGCTGGGGACAGGGGGAACTGAAGCTTTCTTT. The J gene is TRBJ1-1, the V gene TRBV29-1, with 11 bases matching TRBD1. CDR1 SQVTM and CDR2 ANQGSEA come from the germline V gene. Trimming cost V 7 bases and J 5 bases; bases outside gene matches: 9. There are 14 residues in the CDR3.

The V gene is TRBV5-4, the J gene TRBJ2-7, with a possible D match to TRBD1 (5 bases). This CDR3 region has 14 residues. The V end was cut by 0 bases, the J end by 0 bases, with 7 bases between. Germline V gene sequence: CDR1 SGHNT, CDR2 YYREEE (reference sequence). The CDR3 region is CASSLAGRSYEQYF. The CDR3 region has the DNA TGTGCCAGCAGCTTGGCAGGGCGCTCCTACGAGCAGTACTTC.

The rearrangement links TRBV30 to TRBJ2-5; D is possibly TRBD2 (5 bases). Gene TRBJ2-7 matches the end of the DNA better, so the J call may be wrong. CDR3 length: 14 residues. The V gene's germline CDR1 is GTSNPN and CDR2 SVGIG (reference sequence). CDR3 sequence: CAWTVTMSSYEQYF. The CDR3, as DNA: TGTGCCTGGACCGTGACTATGAGCTCCTACGAGCAGTACTTC.

J is TRBJ2-7 and V is TRBV21-1; the D call TRBD2 from the table was never checked on the DNA. TRBV21-1 counts as a pseudogene. The CDR3 loop spans 19 amino acids. The CDR3 reads CASRSTGSARRVYPYEQYF. The CDR3 DNA sequence: TGTGCCAGCAGATCCACGGGGTCGGCACGGAGGGTATACCCCTACGAGCAGTACTTC.

CDR3 in amino acids: CASTLGSGMSTDTQYF. The CDR3 nucleotides are TGTGCCAGTACCCTCGGCAGCGGGATGAGCACAGATACGCAGTATTTT. V and J are TRBV19 and TRBJ2-3; 7 nucleotides align to TRBD2. The CDR3 is made up of 16 amino acids. Losses at the gene ends were 7 bases for V and 0 bases for J; bases not matched to a gene: 10. CDR1 and CDR2 from the germline V gene are LNHDA and SQIVND (reference sequence).

The chain joins TRBV27 to TRBJ1-5; D is ambiguous. Trimming took off 0 bases at V and 3 bases at J, with 6 bases between the two ends. Germline CDR1 and CDR2: MNHEY and SMNVEV (reference sequence). The CDR3 loop spans 14 amino acids. The chain's CDR3 is CASSLSTPNQPQHF. Here the CDR3 DNA reads TGTGCCAGCAGTTTATCGACCCCCAATCAGCCCCAGCATTTT.

The chain recombines TRBV18 with TRBJ2-7, with 12 bases that match TRBD2. Germline loops: CDR1 KGHSH, CDR2 LQKENI. V was pared by 2 bases and J by 4 bases, with 6 bases of the junction left unmatched. This CDR3 is built from 16 residues. This chain's CDR3 is CASSPFSGLAGYEQYF. As DNA, the CDR3 is TGTGCCAGCTCACCATTCTCCGGACTAGCGGGATACGAGCAGTACTTC.

The chain couples TRBV14 to TRBJ2-5; D might be TRBD1 (5 bases). In germline, CDR1 is SGHDN, CDR2 FVKESK. Trimming shortened V by 4 bases and J by 5 bases, and 17 bases separated the two germline ends. The CDR3 loop spans 15 amino acids. Written as DNA, the CDR3 is TGTGCCAGCAGCCCCCAGGGCTTCTTTAAGGAGACCCAGTACTTC. Translated, it gives CASSPQGFFKETQYF.

The V call is TRBV18, the J call TRBJ2-5; D unresolved. Germline lookup yields CDR1 KGHSH and CDR2 LQKENI. CDR3 length: 15 amino acids. The V gene lost 3 bases and the J gene lost 2 bases, with 13 bases spanning the gap. CDR3 residues: CASSPRKTSQETQYF. Here the CDR3 DNA reads TGTGCCAGCTCACCCCGAAAGACAAGTCAAGAGACCCAGTACTTC.